The clone carrying this T cell receptor (beta chain) was seen at least ten times. Its antigen is currently unknown. Researchers made TCR beta libraries by using iRepertoire HTBI primers and running Arm-PCR on CDR3 regions. TCRdb reanalysed the multiplex PCR reads using MiXCR and keeps one entry per CDR3 protein. The sample includes hundreds of thousands of distinct CDR3 sequences, 13% of them seen just once. Time point of the sample: newly diagnosed GD, antithyroid drugs for less than 3 months. There was RNA extracted from PBMCs, and the TCR library was made from it. This entry is derived from a study of regulatory T cells in long-lasting Graves disease. Study outcomes and limitations: Sharing of public clonotypes was greater in persistent patients (about 2,700) than in new patients (roughly 1,000).

The sample was also reused in another study, on T cells in Graves' hyperthyroidism and ophthalmopathy. From that paper: Within blood appeared most thyroid clonotypes that had expanded above 0.001.

The TCR was taken from a man aged 25-45 years with Graves disease. The specimen was peripheral blood mononuclear cells (PBMCs), collected at new diagnosis, from a patient treated with antithyroid drugs.

The CDR3 sequence: CATRTGPYEQYF. The CDR3 coding sequence is TGTGCCACCAGGACAGGGCCCTACGAGCAGTACTTC. V and J are TRBV2 and TRBJ2-7; 8 bases line up with TRBD1. Looked up from germline, CDR1 is SNHLY and CDR2 is FYNNEI. CDR3 length: 12 amino acids. Trimming took 10 bases from V and 2 from J; bases not matched to a gene: 4.